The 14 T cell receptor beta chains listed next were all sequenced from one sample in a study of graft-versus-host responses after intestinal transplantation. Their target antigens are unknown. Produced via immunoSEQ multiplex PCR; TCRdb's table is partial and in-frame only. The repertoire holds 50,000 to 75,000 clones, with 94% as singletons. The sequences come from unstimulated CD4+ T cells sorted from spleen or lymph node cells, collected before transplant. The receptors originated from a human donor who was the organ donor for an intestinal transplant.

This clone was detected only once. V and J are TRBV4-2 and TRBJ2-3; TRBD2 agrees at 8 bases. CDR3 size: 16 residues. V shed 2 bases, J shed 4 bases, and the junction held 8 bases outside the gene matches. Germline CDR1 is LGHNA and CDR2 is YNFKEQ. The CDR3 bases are TGTGCCAGCAGCCAACCGGAGCGGGGGTTCGCAGATACGCAGTATTTT. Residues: CASSQPERGFADTQYF.

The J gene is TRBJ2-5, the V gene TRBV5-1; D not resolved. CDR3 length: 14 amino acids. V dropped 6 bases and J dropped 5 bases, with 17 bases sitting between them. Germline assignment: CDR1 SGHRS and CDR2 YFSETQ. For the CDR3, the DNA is TGCGCCAGCACGAAACATCTCTCGTCGGAGACCCAGTACTTC. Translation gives CASTKHLSSETQYF.

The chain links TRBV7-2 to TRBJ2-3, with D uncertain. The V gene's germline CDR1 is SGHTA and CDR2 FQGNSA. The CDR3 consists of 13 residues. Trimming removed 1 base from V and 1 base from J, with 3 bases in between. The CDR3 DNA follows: TGTGCCAGCAGCTTAGACGGCACAGATACGCAGTATTTT. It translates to CASSLDGTDTQYF.

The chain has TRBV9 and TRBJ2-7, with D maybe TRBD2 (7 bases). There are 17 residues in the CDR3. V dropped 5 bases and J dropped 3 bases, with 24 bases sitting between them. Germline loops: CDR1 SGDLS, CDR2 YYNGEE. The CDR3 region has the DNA TGTGCCAGCAGAGATGTAAGGGGGGACTATATACACTACGAGCAGTACTTC. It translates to CASRDVRGDYIHYEQYF.

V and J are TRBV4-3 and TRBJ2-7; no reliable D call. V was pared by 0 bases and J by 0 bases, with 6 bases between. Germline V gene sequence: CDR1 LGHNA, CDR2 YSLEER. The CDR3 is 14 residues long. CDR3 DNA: TGCGCCAGCAGCCAAGATGGGAACTCCTACGAGCAGTACTTC. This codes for CASSQDGNSYEQYF.

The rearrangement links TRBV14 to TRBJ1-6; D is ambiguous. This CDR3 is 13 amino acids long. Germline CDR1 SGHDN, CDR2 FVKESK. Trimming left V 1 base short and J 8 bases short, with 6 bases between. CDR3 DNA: TGTGCCAGCAGCCAAGTGGGGTATTCACCCCTCCACTTT. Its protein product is CASSQVGYSPLHF.

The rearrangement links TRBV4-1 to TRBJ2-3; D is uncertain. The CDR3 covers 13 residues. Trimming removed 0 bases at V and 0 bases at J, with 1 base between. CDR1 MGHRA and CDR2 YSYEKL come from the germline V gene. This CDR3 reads CASSQDSTDTQYF. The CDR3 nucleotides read TGCGCCAGCAGCCAAGACAGCACAGATACGCAGTATTTT.

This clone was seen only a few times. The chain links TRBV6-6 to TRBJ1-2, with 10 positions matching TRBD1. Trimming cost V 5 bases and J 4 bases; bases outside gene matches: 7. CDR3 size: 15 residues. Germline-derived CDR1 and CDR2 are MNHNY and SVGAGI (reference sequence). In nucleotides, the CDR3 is TGTGCCAGCAGTCCGAGACAGGGGGCGAGCTATGGCTACACCTTC. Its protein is CASSPRQGASYGYTF.

The CDR3 reads CASLRDGTYEQYF. Here the CDR3 DNA reads TGTGCCAGCTTAAGGGACGGCACCTACGAGCAGTACTTC. The rearrangement links TRBV2 to TRBJ2-7; D possibly matches TRBD1 or TRBD2 (5 bases each). V was clipped by 8 bases and J by 2 bases, with 13 bases between them. The CDR3 consists of 13 residues. From germline, CDR1 is SNHLY and CDR2 FYNNEI.

CDR3 sequence reads: CASSAWGSGNEKLFF. The CDR3 nucleotides are TGTGCCAGCAGCGCCTGGGGCAGCGGGAATGAAAAACTGTTTTTT. The chain couples TRBV9 to TRBJ1-4, with TRBD1 as a possible D gene (5 bases). The V end lost 3 bases, the J end lost 5 bases, and 14 bases lay between the germline ends. The CDR3 extends over 15 amino acids. CDR1 is SGDLS, CDR2 YYNGEE, per germline.

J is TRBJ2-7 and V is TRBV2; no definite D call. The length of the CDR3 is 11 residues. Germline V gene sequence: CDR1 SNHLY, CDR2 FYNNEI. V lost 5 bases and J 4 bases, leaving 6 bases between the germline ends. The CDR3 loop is CASSRQYEQYF. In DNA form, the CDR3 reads TGTGCCAGCAGTCGACAATACGAGCAGTACTTC.

The CDR3 DNA reads as TGCGCCAGCAGCTGGACAGGGGGCAGTGAGCAGTTCTTC. Protein: CASSWTGGSEQFF. The gene calls are TRBV5-1 and TRBJ2-1; 11 nucleotides match TRBD1. V trimming: 3 bases; J trimming: 9 bases; junction bases outside the gene matches: 2. CDR3 size: 13 residues. In germline, CDR1 is SGHRS, CDR2 YFSETQ.

CDR3 nucleotides: TGTGCCAGCACAGGGGGCAAAACAGATACGCAGTATTTT. It yields the protein CASTGGKTDTQYF. V gene TRBV6-1 combines with J gene TRBJ2-3; 8 positions match TRBD1. J lost 3 bases, V lost 7 bases, and 3 bases had no gene match. The germline V gene has CDR1 MNHNS and CDR2 SASEGT. CDR3 length: 13 amino acids.

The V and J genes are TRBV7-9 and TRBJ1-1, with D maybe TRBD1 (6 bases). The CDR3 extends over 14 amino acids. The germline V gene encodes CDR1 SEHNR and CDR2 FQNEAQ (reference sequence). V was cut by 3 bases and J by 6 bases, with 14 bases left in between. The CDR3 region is CASSLRTVGSEAFF. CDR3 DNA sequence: TGTGCCAGCAGCTTGAGGACAGTGGGGTCTGAAGCTTTCTTT.